The 20 T cell receptor beta chains listed next were all sequenced from one sample in a study of PD-1 blockade in classical Hodgkin lymphoma. Profiling relied on immunoSEQ multiplex PCR, and the TCRdb table lists in-frame clones only, not all of them. The table includes 25,000 to 30,000 clones, around 80% detected once. Time point noted: cycle 4 day 1 (C4D1), after 5 to 7 weeks of nivolumab. Brentuximab vedotin exposure varied, and every patient relapsed after autologous stem cell transplantation. Researchers report purifying CD4+ T cells from thawed PBMCs by magnetic negative selection. This specimen was CD4+ T cells from blood, taken before the fourth cycle of nivolumab. Every receptor here comes from a human donor with classical Hodgkin lymphoma.

The rearrangement uses TRBV20-1 and TRBJ2-1, with D tentatively TRBD1 (5 bases). The CDR3 runs to 11 residues. V was clipped by 6 bases and J by 2 bases, with 5 bases between them. Germline V CDR1 and CDR2: DFQATT, SNEGSKA (reference sequence). The CDR3 coding sequence is TGCAGTGCAGGGGCCTACAATGAGCAGTTCTTC. Translated, it gives CSAGAYNEQFF.

A few counts support this clone. This chain links TRBV5-4 with TRBJ1-2, with TRBD1 as a possible D gene (5 bases). Germline V lookup: CDR1 SGHNT, CDR2 YYREEE (reference sequence). The CDR3 has 14 residues. V was trimmed by 4 bases and J by 6 bases, leaving 16 bases between them. The CDR3 region has the DNA TGTGCCAGCAGCGTCACTCAGGGAGGAGATGGCTACACCTTC. The encoded protein is CASSVTQGGDGYTF.

The rearrangement links TRBV19 to TRBJ1-2; D unclear. The CDR3 is made up of 14 amino acids. Trimming left V 3 bases short and J 3 bases short, with 11 bases between. Germline assignment: CDR1 LNHDA and CDR2 SQIVND (reference sequence). The CDR3 spells CASSILEEYYGYTF. The CDR3 bases are TGTGCCAGTAGTATTTTGGAGGAGTACTATGGCTACACCTTC.

In its sample, this clone was seen once. This rearrangement joins TRBV28 to TRBJ1-5; 9 nucleotides align to TRBD1. This CDR3 is 14 amino acids long. The germline CDR1 and CDR2 sequences are MDHEN and SYDVKM. J was trimmed by 7 bases and V by 6 bases; bases with no gene match: 7. The CDR3 protein is CASSRDRAKQPQHF. The CDR3, as DNA: TGTGCCAGCAGCCGGGACAGGGCGAAACAGCCCCAGCATTTT.

The V gene is TRBV6-5, the J gene TRBJ1-2; TRBD1 might be the D (6 bases). Trimming removed 2 bases at V and 8 bases at J, with 18 bases between. Germline V gene data show CDR1 as MNHEY and CDR2 as SVGAGI. This CDR3 has 15 amino acids. CDR3 region: CASSYVPTGSLGYTF. The CDR3 DNA follows: TGTGCCAGCAGTTACGTCCCCACAGGGTCTCTGGGCTACACCTTC.

The CDR3 is CASSLANQPQHF. DNA of the CDR3: TGTGCCAGCAGCTTAGCCAATCAGCCCCAGCATTTT. The rearrangement links TRBV7-2 to TRBJ1-5, with no clear D. From germline, CDR1 is SGHTA and CDR2 FQGNSA. The CDR3 totals 12 residues. The V gene lost 0 bases and the J gene lost 3 bases, with 0 bases spanning the gap.

The gene calls are TRBV11-3 and TRBJ2-3; D is unresolved. V was pared by 4 bases and J by 14 bases, with 16 bases between. CDR1 is SGHNT, CDR2 YENEEA, per germline. The CDR3 covers 12 residues. CDR3 nucleotide sequence: TGTGCCAGCAGCTCTCTAGAAGACCGACGGTATTTT. This translates into CASSSLEDRRYF. The entire variable domain, with the rest obtained from reference TRBV11-3 and TRBJ2-3, is as follows: EAGVVQSPRYKIIEKKQPVAFWCNPISGHNTLYWYLQNLGQGPELLIRYENEEAVDDSQLPKDRFSAERLKGVDSTLKIQPAELGDSAVYLCASSSLEDRRYFGPGTRLTVL.

This clone was picked up one time. The chain combines TRBV7-2 with TRBJ1-5; D perhaps matches TRBD1 (6 bases). This CDR3 is built from 15 residues. CDR1 is SGHTA, CDR2 FQGNSA, per germline. Between the trimmed V and J ends, which lost 1 base and 2 bases, there was a span of 9 bases. The chain's CDR3 is CASSLDREGNQPQHF. CDR3 nucleotide sequence: TGTGCCAGCAGCTTAGACAGGGAGGGCAATCAGCCCCAGCATTTT. Supplemented by reference TRBV7-2 and TRBJ1-5, the full variable domain reads GAGVSQSPSNKVTEKGKDVELRCDPISGHTALYWYRQSLGQGLEFLIYFQGNSAPDKSGLPSDRFSAERTGGSVSTLTIQRTQQEDSAVYLCASSLDREGNQPQHFGDGTRLSIL.

V usage is TRBV9 and J usage is TRBJ2-1; 8 positions match TRBD2. V trimming: 1 base; J trimming: 0 bases; junction bases outside the gene matches: 3. CDR1 SGDLS and CDR2 YYNGEE come from the germline V gene. This CDR3 has 16 amino acids. Here the CDR3 reads CASSVQAGGSYNEQFF. The CDR3 DNA reads as TGTGCCAGCAGCGTACAGGCGGGAGGCTCCTACAATGAGCAGTTCTTC.

This chain connects TRBV18 to TRBJ2-4; TRBD1 matches 10 bases. This CDR3 spans 15 amino acids. Per the germline V gene, CDR1 is KGHSH and CDR2 is LQKENI. J gave up 8 bases and V 3 bases, and 7 bases lay outside the gene matches. CDR3 sequence (DNA): TGTGCCAGCTCACCGTCCCGGGACAGGGGTGACATTCAGTACTTC. Encoded protein: CASSPSRDRGDIQYF.

The chain links TRBV27 to TRBJ2-5, with TRBD1 identical over 10 bases. With 5 bases clipped from V and 2 bases from J, the junction kept 8 bases outside the gene matches. Germline V gene sequence: CDR1 MNHEY, CDR2 SMNVEV (reference sequence). This CDR3 has 16 amino acids. The CDR3 DNA reads as TGTGCCAGCAGTACCCGGACAGGGGGAGGGCAAGAGACCCAGTACTTC. Translation gives CASSTRTGGGQETQYF.

J is TRBJ2-7 and V is TRBV6-5; D remains unclear. Germline CDR1 reads MNHEY; CDR2 reads SVGAGI. Trimming pared 7 bases from V and 5 bases from J, leaving 21 bases between. The CDR3 loop spans 15 amino acids. In DNA, the CDR3 is TGTGCCAGCACCCCCCGCGCAGGATCGGGTAACGAGCAGTACTTC. It codes for CASTPRAGSGNEQYF.

V and J are TRBV5-1 and TRBJ2-2; D not resolved. The germline V gene has CDR1 SGHRS and CDR2 YFSETQ. Between the trimmed V and J ends, which lost 0 bases and 6 bases, there was a span of 9 bases. The CDR3 sequence is 14 residues long. For the CDR3, the DNA is TGCGCCAGCAGCTTGGGGGCTGAGGCCGGGGAGCTGTTTTTT. Protein: CASSLGAEAGELFF.

This clone has more than one count but fewer than ten. CDR3 region: CASSLGRGHAFF. For the CDR3, the DNA is TGTGCCAGCAGCTTAGGAAGGGGCCATGCTTTCTTT. This chain connects TRBV7-3 to TRBJ1-1, with a possible D match to TRBD1 (5 bases). Germline V lookup: CDR1 SGHTA, CDR2 FQGTGA. Trimming left V 2 bases short and J 11 bases short, with 12 bases between. CDR3 length: 12 residues.

The chain has TRBV15 and TRBJ2-7; D may be TRBD1 (5 bases). V shed 3 bases and J shed 1 base, with 19 bases lying between them. CDR1 LNHNV and CDR2 YYDKDF come from the germline V gene (reference sequence). This CDR3 has 17 residues. Here the CDR3 reads CATSSLPGRTGSYEQYF. DNA of the CDR3: TGTGCCACCAGCAGCCTTCCGGGCCGTACAGGATCCTACGAGCAGTACTTC.

The CDR3 sequence: CASSQGGWTGADNEQFF. Here the CDR3 DNA reads TGTGCCAGCAGCCAAGGGGGATGGACGGGCGCGGACAATGAGCAGTTCTTC. The J gene is TRBJ2-1, the V gene TRBV4-2; D call uncertain. The germline V gene has CDR1 LGHNA and CDR2 YNFKEQ. CDR3 size: 17 residues. Trimming pared 1 base from V and 5 bases from J, leaving 18 bases between.

The chain has TRBV19 and TRBJ2-1, with D possibly matching TRBD1 (7 bases). Germline V CDR1 and CDR2: LNHDA, SQIVND (reference sequence). This CDR3 is 15 amino acids long. V lost 6 bases and J 3 bases, leaving 15 bases between the germline ends. CDR3 loop: CASSPGGPGYNEQFF. In nucleotides, the CDR3 is TGTGCCAGTAGCCCAGGGGGGCCGGGCTACAATGAGCAGTTCTTC.

This clone is a singleton in its sample. The chain has TRBV19 and TRBJ2-2, with 7 positions matching TRBD1. Germline V gene data show CDR1 as LNHDA and CDR2 as SQIVND (reference sequence). The ends lost 7 bases at V and 5 bases at J; junction bases unmatched: 10. CDR3 length: 15 amino acids. The CDR3 coding sequence is TGTGCCAGTATGTGGGGGACAGTGGGGACCGGGGAGCTGTTTTTT. It codes for CASMWGTVGTGELFF.

This clone turned up a few times. V gene TRBV4-2 combines with J gene TRBJ1-2; no clear D gene. Germline CDR1 LGHNA, CDR2 YNFKEQ. Between the trimmed V and J ends, which lost 2 bases and 3 bases, there was a span of 13 bases. This CDR3 is built from 15 residues. The CDR3 region is CASSQSPGSYYGYTF. DNA for the CDR3: TGTGCCAGCAGCCAATCCCCAGGCAGCTACTATGGCTACACCTTC.

J is TRBJ1-1 and V is TRBV7-2; no clear D. The CDR3 contains 13 residues. Trimming took 8 bases from V and 1 from J, leaving 11 bases between them. Germline loops: CDR1 SGHTA, CDR2 FQGNSA. The CDR3 nucleotides are TGTGCCAGCTTAAGGCAGCCGAACACTGAAGCTTTCTTT. Protein: CASLRQPNTEAFF.